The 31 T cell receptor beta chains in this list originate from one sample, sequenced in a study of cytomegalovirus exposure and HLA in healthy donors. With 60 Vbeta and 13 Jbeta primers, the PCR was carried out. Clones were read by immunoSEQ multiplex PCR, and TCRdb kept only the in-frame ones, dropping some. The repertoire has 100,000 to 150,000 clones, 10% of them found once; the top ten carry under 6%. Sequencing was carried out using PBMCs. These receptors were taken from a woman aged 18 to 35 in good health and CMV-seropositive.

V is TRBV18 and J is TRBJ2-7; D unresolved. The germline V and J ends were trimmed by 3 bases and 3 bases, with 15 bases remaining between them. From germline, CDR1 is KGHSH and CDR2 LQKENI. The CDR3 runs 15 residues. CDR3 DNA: TGTGCCAGCTCACCGGGCCCAGAAAAGTACTACGAGCAGTACTTC. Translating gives CASSPGPEKYYEQYF.

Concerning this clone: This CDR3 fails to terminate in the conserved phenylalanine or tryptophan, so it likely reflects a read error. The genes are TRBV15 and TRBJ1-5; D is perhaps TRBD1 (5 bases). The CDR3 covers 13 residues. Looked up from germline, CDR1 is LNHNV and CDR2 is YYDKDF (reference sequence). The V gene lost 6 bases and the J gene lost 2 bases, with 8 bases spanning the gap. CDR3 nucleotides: TGTGCCACCAGGGAAGGGGGCAATCAGCCCCAGCATGTT. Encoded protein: CATREGGNQPQHV.

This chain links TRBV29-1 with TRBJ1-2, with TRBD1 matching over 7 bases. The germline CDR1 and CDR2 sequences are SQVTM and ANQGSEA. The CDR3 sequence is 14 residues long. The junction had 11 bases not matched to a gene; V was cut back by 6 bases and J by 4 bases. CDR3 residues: CSVYGTEEIYGYTF. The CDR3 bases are TGCAGCGTGTACGGGACAGAAGAAATCTATGGCTACACCTTC.

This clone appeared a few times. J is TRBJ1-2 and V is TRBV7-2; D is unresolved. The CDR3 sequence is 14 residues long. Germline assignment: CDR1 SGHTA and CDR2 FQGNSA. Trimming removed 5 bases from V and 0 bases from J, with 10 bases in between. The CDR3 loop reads CASSHPTANYGYTF. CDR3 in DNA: TGTGCCAGCAGCCATCCCACAGCTAACTATGGCTACACCTTC.

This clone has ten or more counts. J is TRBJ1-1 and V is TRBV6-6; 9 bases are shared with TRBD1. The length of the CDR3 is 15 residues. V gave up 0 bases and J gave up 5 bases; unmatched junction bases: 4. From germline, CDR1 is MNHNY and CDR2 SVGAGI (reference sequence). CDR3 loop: CASSYSGGTGTEAFF. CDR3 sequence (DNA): TGTGCCAGCAGTTACTCTGGGGGGACAGGGACTGAAGCTTTCTTT.

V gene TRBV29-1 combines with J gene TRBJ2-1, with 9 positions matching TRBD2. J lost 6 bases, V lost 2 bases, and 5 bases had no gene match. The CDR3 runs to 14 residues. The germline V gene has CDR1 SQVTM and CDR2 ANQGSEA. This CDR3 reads CSVERGLASNEQFF. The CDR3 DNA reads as TGCAGCGTTGAAAGGGGACTAGCCAGCAATGAGCAGTTCTTC.

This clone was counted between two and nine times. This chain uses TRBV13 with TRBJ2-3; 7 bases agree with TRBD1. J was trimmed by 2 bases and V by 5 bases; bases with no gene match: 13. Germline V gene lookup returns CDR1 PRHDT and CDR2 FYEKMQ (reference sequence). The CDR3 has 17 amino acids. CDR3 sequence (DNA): TGTGCCAGCAGCCTTTCCGGGCCAGGGGGATTCACAGATACGCAGTATTTT. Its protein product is CASSLSGPGGFTDTQYF. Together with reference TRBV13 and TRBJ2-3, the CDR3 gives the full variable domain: AAGVIQSPRHLIKEKRETATLKCYPIPRHDTVYWYQQGPGQDPQFLISFYEKMQSDKGSIPDRFSAQQFSDYHSELNMSSLELGDSALYFCASSLSGPGGFTDTQYFGPGTRLTVL.

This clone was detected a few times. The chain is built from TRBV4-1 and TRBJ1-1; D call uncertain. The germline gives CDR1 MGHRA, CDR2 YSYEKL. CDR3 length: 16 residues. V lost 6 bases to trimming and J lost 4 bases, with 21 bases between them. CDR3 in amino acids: CASSWSPEGFGTEAFF. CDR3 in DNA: TGCGCCAGCAGTTGGTCACCCGAGGGTTTCGGCACTGAAGCTTTCTTT.

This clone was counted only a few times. In DNA form, the CDR3 reads TGCAGCGTTCAGGGTAACGAGCAGTACTTC. This encodes CSVQGNEQYF. The V call is TRBV29-1, the J call TRBJ2-5; tentatively, D is TRBD1 (5 bases). The J call is doubtful: the DNA matches TRBJ2-7 better. Germline V gene data show CDR1 as SQVTM and CDR2 as ANQGSEA. This CDR3 spans 10 amino acids.

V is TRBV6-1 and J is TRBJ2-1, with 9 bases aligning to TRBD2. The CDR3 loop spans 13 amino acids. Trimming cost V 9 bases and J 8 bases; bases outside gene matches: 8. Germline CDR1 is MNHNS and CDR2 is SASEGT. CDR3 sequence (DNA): TGTGCCAGTTTGGCTAGCGGGGCCGATGAGCAGTTCTTC. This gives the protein CASLASGADEQFF.

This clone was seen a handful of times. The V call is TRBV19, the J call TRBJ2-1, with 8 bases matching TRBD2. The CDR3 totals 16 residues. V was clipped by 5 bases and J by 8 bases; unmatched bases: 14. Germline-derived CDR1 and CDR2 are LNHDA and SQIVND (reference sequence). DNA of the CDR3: TGTGCCAGTAGTCCTCGTTCACAACTAGCGGTCCATGAGCAGTTCTTC. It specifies CASSPRSQLAVHEQFF.

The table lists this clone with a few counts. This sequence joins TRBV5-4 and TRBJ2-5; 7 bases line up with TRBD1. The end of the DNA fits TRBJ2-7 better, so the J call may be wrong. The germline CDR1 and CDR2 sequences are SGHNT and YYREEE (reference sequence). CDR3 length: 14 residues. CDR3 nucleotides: TGTGCCAGCAGCCTGACAGGGTCTTCCTACGAGCAGTACTTC. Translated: CASSLTGSSYEQYF.

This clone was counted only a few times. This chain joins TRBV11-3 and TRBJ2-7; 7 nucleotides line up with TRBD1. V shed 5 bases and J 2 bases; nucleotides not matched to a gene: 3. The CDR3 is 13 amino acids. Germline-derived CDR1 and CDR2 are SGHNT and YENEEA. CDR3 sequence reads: CASSRDRPYEQYF. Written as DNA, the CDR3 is TGTGCCAGCAGCCGGGACAGACCCTACGAGCAGTACTTC.

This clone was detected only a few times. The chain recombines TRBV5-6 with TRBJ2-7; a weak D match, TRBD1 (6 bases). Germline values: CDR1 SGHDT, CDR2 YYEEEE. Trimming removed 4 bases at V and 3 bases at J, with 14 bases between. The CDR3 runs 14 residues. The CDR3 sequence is CASSPGRGNYEQYF. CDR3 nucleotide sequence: TGTGCCAGCAGCCCTGGCAGGGGAAACTACGAGCAGTACTTC.

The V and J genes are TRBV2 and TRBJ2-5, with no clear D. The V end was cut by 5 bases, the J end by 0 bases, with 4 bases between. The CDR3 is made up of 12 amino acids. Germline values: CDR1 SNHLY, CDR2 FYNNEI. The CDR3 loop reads CASSQYQETQYF. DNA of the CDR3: TGTGCCAGCAGTCAGTACCAAGAGACCCAGTACTTC.

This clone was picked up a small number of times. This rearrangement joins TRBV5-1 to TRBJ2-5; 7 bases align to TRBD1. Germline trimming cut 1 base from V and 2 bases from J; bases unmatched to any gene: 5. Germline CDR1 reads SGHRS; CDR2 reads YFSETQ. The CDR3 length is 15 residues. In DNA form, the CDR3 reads TGCGCCAGCAGCTTGCGGGGACAGAGACAAGAGACCCAGTACTTC. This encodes CASSLRGQRQETQYF.

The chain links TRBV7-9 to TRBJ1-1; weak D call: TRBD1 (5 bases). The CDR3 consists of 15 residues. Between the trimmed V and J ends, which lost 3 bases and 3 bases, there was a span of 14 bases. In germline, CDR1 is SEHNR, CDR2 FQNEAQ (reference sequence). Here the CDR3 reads CASSFGMGEDTEAFF. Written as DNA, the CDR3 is TGTGCCAGCAGCTTCGGGATGGGGGAGGACACTGAAGCTTTCTTT.

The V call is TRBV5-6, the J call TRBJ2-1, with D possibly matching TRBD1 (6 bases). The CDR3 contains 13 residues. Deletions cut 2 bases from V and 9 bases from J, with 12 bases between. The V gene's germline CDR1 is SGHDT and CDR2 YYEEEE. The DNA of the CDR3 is TGTGCCAGCAGCTTCCAAGACAGGACTGAGCAGTTCTTC. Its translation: CASSFQDRTEQFF.

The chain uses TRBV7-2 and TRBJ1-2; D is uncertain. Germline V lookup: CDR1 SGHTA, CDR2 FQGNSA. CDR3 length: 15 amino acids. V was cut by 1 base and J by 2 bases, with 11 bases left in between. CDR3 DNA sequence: TGTGCCAGCAGCTTAGATGCGGGAACAAACTATGGCTACACCTTC. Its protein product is CASSLDAGTNYGYTF.

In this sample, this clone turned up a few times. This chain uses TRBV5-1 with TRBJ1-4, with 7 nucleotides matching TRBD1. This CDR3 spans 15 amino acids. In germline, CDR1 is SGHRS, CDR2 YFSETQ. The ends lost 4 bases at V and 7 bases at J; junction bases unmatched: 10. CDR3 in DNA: TGCGCCAGCAGCCAGGGACAGTGGGGTGGTGAAAAACTGTTTTTT. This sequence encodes CASSQGQWGGEKLFF.

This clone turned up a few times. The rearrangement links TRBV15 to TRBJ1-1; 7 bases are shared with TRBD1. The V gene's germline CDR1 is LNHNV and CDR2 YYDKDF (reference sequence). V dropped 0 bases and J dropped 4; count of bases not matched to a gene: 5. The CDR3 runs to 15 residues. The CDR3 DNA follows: TGTGCCACCAGCAGAGATTATGACAGGGCCACTGAAGCTTTCTTT. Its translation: CATSRDYDRATEAFF.

As DNA, the CDR3 is TGCACCAGCAGCCACATATTCCAGGCTGCTCCCTCTGGAAACACCATATATTTT. Translation gives CTSSHIFQAAPSGNTIYF. This chain uses TRBV1 with TRBJ1-3; the D call in the table, TRBD1, was not verified against the DNA. TRBV1 is assigned pseudogene status. The CDR3 has 18 amino acids.

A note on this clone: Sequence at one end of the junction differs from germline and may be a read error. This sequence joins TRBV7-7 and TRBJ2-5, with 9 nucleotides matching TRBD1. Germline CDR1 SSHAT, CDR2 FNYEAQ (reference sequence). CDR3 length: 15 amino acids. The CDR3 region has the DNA TGTGCTAGCAGCTCACAGGGGGCGGCGGGCGAGACCCAGTACTTC. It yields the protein CASSSQGAAGETQYF.

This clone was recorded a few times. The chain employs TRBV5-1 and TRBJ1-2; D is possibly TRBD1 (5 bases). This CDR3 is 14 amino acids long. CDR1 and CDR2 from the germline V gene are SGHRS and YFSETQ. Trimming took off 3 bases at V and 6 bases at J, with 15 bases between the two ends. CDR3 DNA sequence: TGCGCCAGCAGCTCGAGTCCCAGGACACATGGCTACACCTTC. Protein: CASSSSPRTHGYTF. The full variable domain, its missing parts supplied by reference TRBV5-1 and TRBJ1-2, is KAGVTQTPRYLIKTRGQQVTLSCSPISGHRSVSWYQQTPGQGLQFLFEYFSETQRNKGNFPGRFSGRQFSNSRSEMNVSTLELGDSALYLCASSSSPRTHGYTFGSGTRLTVV.

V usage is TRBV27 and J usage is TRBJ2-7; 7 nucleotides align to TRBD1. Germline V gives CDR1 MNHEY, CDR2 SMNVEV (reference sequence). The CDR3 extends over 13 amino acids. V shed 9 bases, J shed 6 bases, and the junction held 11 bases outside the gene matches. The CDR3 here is CASTTGNWGEQYF. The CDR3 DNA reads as TGTGCCAGTACGACAGGGAACTGGGGCGAGCAGTACTTC.

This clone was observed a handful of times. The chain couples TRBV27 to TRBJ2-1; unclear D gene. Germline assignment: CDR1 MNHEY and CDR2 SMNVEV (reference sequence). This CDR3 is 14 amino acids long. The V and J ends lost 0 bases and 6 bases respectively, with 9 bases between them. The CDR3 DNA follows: TGTGCCAGCAGTTTATCCTGGCTAGGCAATGAGCAGTTCTTC. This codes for CASSLSWLGNEQFF.

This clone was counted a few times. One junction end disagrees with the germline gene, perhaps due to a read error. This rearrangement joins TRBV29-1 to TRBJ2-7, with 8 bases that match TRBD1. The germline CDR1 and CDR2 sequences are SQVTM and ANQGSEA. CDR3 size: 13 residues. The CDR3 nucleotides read TGCAGCGTTGACCGGACAGGGTCCGAAGAGCAGTGCTTC. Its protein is CSVDRTGSEEQCF.

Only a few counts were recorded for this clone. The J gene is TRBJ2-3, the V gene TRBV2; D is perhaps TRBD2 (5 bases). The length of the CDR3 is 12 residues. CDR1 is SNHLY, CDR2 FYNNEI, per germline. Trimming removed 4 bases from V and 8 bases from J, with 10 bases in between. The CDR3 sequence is CASSAPGTTQYF. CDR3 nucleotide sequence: TGTGCCAGCAGTGCCCCGGGAACTACGCAGTATTTT.

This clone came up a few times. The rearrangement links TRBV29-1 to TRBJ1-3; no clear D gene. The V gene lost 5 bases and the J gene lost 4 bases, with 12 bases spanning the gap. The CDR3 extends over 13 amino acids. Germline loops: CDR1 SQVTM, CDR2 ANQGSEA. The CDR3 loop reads CSVRGSSGNTIYF. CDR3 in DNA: TGCAGCGTTCGCGGGTCGTCGGGAAACACCATATATTTT.

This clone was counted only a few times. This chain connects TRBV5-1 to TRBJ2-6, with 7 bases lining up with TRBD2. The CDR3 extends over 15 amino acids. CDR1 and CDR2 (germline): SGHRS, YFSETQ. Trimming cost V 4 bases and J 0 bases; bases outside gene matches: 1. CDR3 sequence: CASSRGSSGANVLTF. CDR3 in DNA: TGCGCCAGCAGCCGCGGGAGCTCTGGGGCCAACGTCCTGACTTTC.

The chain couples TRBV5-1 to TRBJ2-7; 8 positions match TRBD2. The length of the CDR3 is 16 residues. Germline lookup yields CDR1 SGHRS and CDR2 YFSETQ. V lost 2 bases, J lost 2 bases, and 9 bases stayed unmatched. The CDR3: CASSFISSGSAYEQYF. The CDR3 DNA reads TGCGCCAGCAGCTTTATTTCTAGCGGGTCCGCCTACGAGCAGTACTTC. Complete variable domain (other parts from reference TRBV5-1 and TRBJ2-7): KAGVTQTPRYLIKTRGQQVTLSCSPISGHRSVSWYQQTPGQGLQFLFEYFSETQRNKGNFPGRFSGRQFSNSRSEMNVSTLELGDSALYLCASSFISSGSAYEQYFGPGTRLTVT.